What follows are 25 T cell receptor beta chains derived from one specimen sequenced in a study of T cells in Graves' hyperthyroidism and ophthalmopathy. The investigators amplified TCR beta CDR3 regions from RNA transcripts. During a first-round RT-PCR of the TCR CDR3, the HTBI primer set was used. TCRdb re-derived calls from the multiplex PCR reads in MiXCR, one entry per CDR3 protein. The sample lists 560,000 or so distinct CDR3 sequences; approximately 44% were seen once. The specimen sequenced was peripheral blood or thyroid tissue (not recorded which). These TCRs come from a woman younger than 35 with Graves' hyperthyroidism.

The rearrangement joins TRBV29-1 to TRBJ2-3; the D is unclear. Germline-derived CDR1 and CDR2 are SQVTM and ANQGSEA. V shed 5 bases and J shed 2 bases, with 17 bases lying between them. The CDR3 has 15 residues. The CDR3 sequence: CSVPSRGPTTDTQYF. The DNA of the CDR3 is TGCAGCGTTCCTAGTCGTGGTCCTACCACAGATACGCAGTATTTT.

The chain recombines TRBV20-1 with TRBJ1-1; D is possibly TRBD1 (5 bases). The CDR3 length is 14 residues. Germline values: CDR1 DFQATT, CDR2 SNEGSKA (reference sequence). Deletions cut 1 base from V and 3 bases from J, with 12 bases between. The DNA of the CDR3 is TGCAGTGCTAGAGTTGAAGGGGTTTACACTGAAGCTTTCTTT. Its translation is CSARVEGVYTEAFF.

This clonotype was observed many times. This chain's CDR3 is CASSGTVGDTGELFF. DNA for the CDR3: TGTGCCAGCAGCGGGACAGTGGGGGACACCGGGGAGCTGTTTTTT. The chain recombines TRBV11-3 with TRBJ2-2, with 7 bases that match TRBD1. The CDR3 extends over 15 amino acids. The trim removed 5 bases at V and 3 bases at J, leaving 6 bases unmatched. CDR1 is SGHNT and CDR2 is YENEEA in the germline V gene. Variable domain in full (rest from reference TRBV11-3 and TRBJ2-2): EAGVVQSPRYKIIEKKQPVAFWCNPISGHNTLYWYLQNLGQGPELLIRYENEEAVDDSQLPKDRFSAERLKGVDSTLKIQPAELGDSAVYLCASSGTVGDTGELFFGEGSRLTVL.

The CDR3 bases are TGTGCCAGCGACTTCAAAGGTGGCACTGAAGCTTTCTTT. It translates to CASDFKGGTEAFF. The chain employs TRBV2 and TRBJ1-1; D unclear. V gave up 8 bases and J gave up 4 bases, with 14 bases separating them. The germline gives CDR1 SNHLY, CDR2 FYNNEI. CDR3 length: 13 amino acids.

This clonotype came up a few times. This chain uses TRBV6-5 with TRBJ1-1; D is undetermined. CDR1 and CDR2 (germline): MNHEY, SVGAGI. The V gene lost 7 bases and the J gene lost 0 bases, with 9 bases spanning the gap. The CDR3 runs 13 residues. The CDR3 sequence: CASTLGMNTEAFF. The DNA of the CDR3 is TGTGCCAGCACCCTGGGTATGAACACTGAAGCTTTCTTT.

Many counts were recorded for this clonotype. V and J are TRBV20-1 and TRBJ2-7, with D uncertain. Germline CDR1 is DFQATT and CDR2 is SNEGSKA (reference sequence). V gave up 4 bases and J gave up 2 bases, with 3 bases separating them. CDR3 length equals 10 residues. CDR3 amino acids: CSAKAYEQYF. DNA for the CDR3: TGCAGTGCTAAGGCCTACGAGCAGTACTTC.

In its sample, this clonotype was seen a few times. The rearrangement links TRBV7-7 to TRBJ2-7, with D hard to call. Trimming shortened V by 5 bases and J by 2 bases, and 13 bases separated the two germline ends. This CDR3 comprises 14 residues. The germline CDR1 and CDR2 sequences are SSHAT and FNYEAQ (reference sequence). This chain's CDR3 is CASSQRTKTYEQYF. The CDR3 DNA sequence: TGTGCCAGCAGCCAACGGACCAAAACCTACGAGCAGTACTTC.

This clonotype was counted between two and nine times. J is TRBJ2-2 and V is TRBV24-1; TRBD1 agrees at 9 bases. V was pared by 4 bases and J by 1 base, with 3 bases of the junction left unmatched. The CDR3 covers 16 residues. Germline CDR1 KGHDR, CDR2 SFDVKD. The CDR3 loop is CATSDRGQGNTGELFF. The CDR3 DNA follows: TGTGCCACCAGTGACCGGGGACAGGGGAACACCGGGGAGCTGTTTTTT.

This clonotype has just a few counts. The gene calls are TRBV6-1 and TRBJ1-1; no firm D call. The germline V and J ends were trimmed by 2 bases and 1 base, with 5 bases remaining between them. This CDR3 spans 13 amino acids. The germline gives CDR1 MNHNS, CDR2 SASEGT. CDR3 region: CASSESWNTEAFF. The CDR3 bases are TGTGCCAGCAGTGAAAGTTGGAACACTGAAGCTTTCTTT.

In its sample, this clonotype was seen a few times. The genes are TRBV7-7 and TRBJ2-7; either TRBD1 or TRBD2 may fit D (5 bases each). Germline CDR1 SSHAT, CDR2 FNYEAQ (reference sequence). The germline V and J ends were trimmed by 5 bases and 3 bases, with 17 bases remaining between them. The CDR3 covers 15 residues. The CDR3 nucleotides read TGTGCCAGCAGCCGCTCCCGGGACGGAGACTACGAGCAGTACTTC. It is translated as CASSRSRDGDYEQYF.

The genes are TRBV7-2 and TRBJ1-3, with 9 bases matching TRBD1. Trimming cost V 3 bases and J 4 bases; bases outside gene matches: 4. CDR3 length equals 15 residues. Germline values: CDR1 SGHTA, CDR2 FQGNSA. CDR3 nucleotides: TGTGCCAGCAGCTTCCCGGGACAGGGAGGAAACACCATATATTTT. Its protein is CASSFPGQGGNTIYF.

V gene TRBV29-1 combines with J gene TRBJ1-2; a possible D gene is TRBD1 (6 bases). From germline, CDR1 is SQVTM and CDR2 ANQGSEA. The CDR3 loop spans 17 amino acids. V lost 5 bases and J 0 bases, leaving 22 bases between the germline ends. CDR3 sequence: CSVPTGTLSYSNYGYTF. As DNA, the CDR3 is TGCAGCGTTCCGACCGGGACACTAAGCTACTCTAACTATGGCTACACCTTC.

The V call is TRBV11-2, the J call TRBJ1-4; D not certain. The V and J ends lost 4 bases and 1 base respectively, with 10 bases between them. The V gene's germline CDR1 is SGHAT and CDR2 FQNNGV. This CDR3 spans 15 amino acids. The CDR3 sequence is CASSSILGTNEKLFF. The CDR3 DNA reads TGTGCCAGCAGCTCAATACTAGGAACTAATGAAAAACTGTTTTTT.

This clonotype has at least ten counts. The rearrangement links TRBV25-1 to TRBJ2-5; 12 positions agree with TRBD2. The CDR3 has 17 amino acids. The germline V gene has CDR1 MGHDK and CDR2 SYGVNS. The ends lost 7 bases at V and 2 bases at J; junction bases unmatched: 11. This CDR3 is CASIRGWLAGGQETQYF. CDR3 in DNA: TGTGCCAGCATCCGGGGGTGGCTAGCGGGAGGGCAAGAGACCCAGTACTTC.

This clonotype appeared a few times. The chain couples TRBV25-1 to TRBJ2-7; TRBD2 matches at 9 bases. Germline values: CDR1 MGHDK, CDR2 SYGVNS. J lost 5 bases, V lost 8 bases, and 7 bases had no gene match. The CDR3 has 13 amino acids. The CDR3 is CASRAGGRDEQYF. In DNA, the CDR3 is TGTGCCAGCCGGGCCGGCGGGAGGGACGAGCAGTACTTC.

This clonotype was picked up many times. V is TRBV29-1 and J is TRBJ1-1, with D hard to call. Trimming removed 4 bases from V and 1 base from J, with 4 bases in between. The CDR3 has 11 amino acids. The germline CDR1 and CDR2 sequences are SQVTM and ANQGSEA. The CDR3 protein is CSVGPNTEAFF. The CDR3 DNA follows: TGCAGCGTTGGTCCGAACACTGAAGCTTTCTTT.

This clonotype was seen at least ten times. The chain combines TRBV7-2 with TRBJ2-5; D possibly corresponds to TRBD1 (5 bases). The CDR3 consists of 13 residues. Trimming took 11 bases from V and 1 from J, leaving 14 bases between them. In germline, CDR1 is SGHTA, CDR2 FQGNSA. This CDR3 is CAESQGFQETQYF. Here the CDR3 DNA reads TGTGCCGAATCCCAGGGATTCCAAGAGACCCAGTACTTC.

This chain joins TRBV5-4 and TRBJ2-5; D is possibly TRBD2 (6 bases). CDR3 size: 14 residues. The V gene lost 4 bases and the J gene lost 3 bases, with 13 bases spanning the gap. Germline assignment: CDR1 SGHNT and CDR2 YYREEE (reference sequence). CDR3 sequence (DNA): TGTGCCAGCAGCATTACTAGCTACGAAGAGACCCAGTACTTC. Its translation is CASSITSYEETQYF.

Ten or more counts support this clonotype. V is TRBV9 and J is TRBJ1-3; the D is unclear. Trimming took off 4 bases at V and 4 bases at J, with 6 bases between the two ends. This CDR3 region has 12 residues. The germline V gene has CDR1 SGDLS and CDR2 YYNGEE. As DNA, the CDR3 is TGTGCCAGCAGCAACCAAGGAAACACCATATATTTT. Translating it yields CASSNQGNTIYF.

The chain joins TRBV9 to TRBJ2-7; D is ambiguous. The ends were cut back, 4 bases at V and 0 bases at J, with 8 bases in the middle. Germline V CDR1 and CDR2: SGDLS, YYNGEE. The CDR3 is 13 residues long. CDR3 coding DNA: TGTGCCAGCAGCCCAAATTTCTCCTACGAGCAGTACTTC. It is translated as CASSPNFSYEQYF.

The genes are TRBV24-1 and TRBJ2-7, with a tentative D call TRBD1 (6 bases). Germline loops: CDR1 KGHDR, CDR2 SFDVKD. This CDR3 spans 11 amino acids. The CDR3 nucleotides read TGTGACCAGGACAGAAACTACGAGCAGTACTTC. It translates to CDQDRNYEQYF.

In its sample, this clonotype was seen many times. This chain links TRBV2 with TRBJ2-5, with D possibly TRBD2 on 6 matching bases. The V end lost 6 bases, the J end lost 5 bases, and 16 bases lay between the germline ends. The germline CDR1 and CDR2 sequences are SNHLY and FYNNEI. The CDR3 runs to 14 residues. In DNA, the CDR3 is TGTGCCAGCAGACAAGCGGGTGGTAGCGAGACCCAGTACTTC. Amino acid sequence: CASRQAGGSETQYF.

Turning to this clonotype: A far larger clone differs by one base, so this is likely a read error. This chain uses TRBV7-2 with TRBJ2-7; D not resolved. Germline V gives CDR1 SGHTA, CDR2 FQGNSA. This CDR3 is built from 11 residues. The CDR3 sequence is CASGLRSEQYF. CDR3 DNA: TGTGCCAGCGGCTTAAGGTCCGAGCAGTACTTC.

The J gene is TRBJ1-3, the V gene TRBV19, with a tentative D call TRBD1 (6 bases). This CDR3 is built from 14 residues. The germline CDR1 and CDR2 sequences are LNHDA and SQIVND (reference sequence). V was pared by 7 bases and J by 4 bases, with 14 bases between. CDR3 protein: CASTLRDTGNTIYF. The CDR3 region has the DNA TGTGCCAGTACTCTAAGGGACACAGGAAACACCATATATTTT.

V and J are TRBV24-1 and TRBJ2-7, with D maybe TRBD2 (5 bases). CDR1 and CDR2 from the germline V gene are KGHDR and SFDVKD. The CDR3 extends over 13 amino acids. With 5 bases removed from V and 2 bases from J, the gap between germline ends came to 9 bases. CDR3 region: CATSVRDAYEQYF. The DNA of the CDR3 is TGTGCCACCAGTGTTCGGGATGCCTACGAGCAGTACTTC.